This T cell receptor beta chain is from a study of CD8 T cells in ankylosing spondylitis. Making use of molecular barcodes, quantitative 5'-RACE generated TCR beta libraries. MiXCR, run by TCRdb on the 5' RACE reads, gives a single entry per CDR3 protein. Of about 27,000 distinct CDR3 sequences listed, 6.5% to 9% are singletons. The trim removed 6 bases at V and 6 bases at J, leaving 10 bases unmatched. This CDR3 has 15 amino acids. Looked up from germline, CDR1 is MNHEY and CDR2 is SVGEGT. As to this clonotype: As yet, its antigen is unknown.

The study's findings and limits: Earlier authors reported some of these motif variants in reactive arthritis synovial fluid and blood.

This TCR came from a male donor with ankylosing spondylitis or in good health (not recorded which). Sample: blood. The chain links TRBV6-2 or TRBV6-3 to TRBJ2-3, with 9 bases matching TRBD1. The CDR3 nucleotides are TGTGCCAGCAGGGCGAGGGACAGGGACTGGGATACGCAGTATTTT. It encodes CASRARDRDWDTQYF.